This TCR beta chain was sequenced in a study of T-cell reconstitution after alpha-beta-depleted transplantation in children. Study observations and caveats: There were some patients whose high TCRbeta diversity at day 60 came from surviving recipient T cells and thymic progenitors. At the one-year point after transplant, T-cell counts and TCRbeta diversity were found to come mostly from T cells that had been newly produced. Expanded graft clones numbering several hundred reportedly gave rise to alpha-beta T cells about two months after transplant.

The library targeted TCRbeta and was prepared with unique molecular identifiers. MiXCR was run by TCRdb on the PCR reads, yielding one entry per CDR3 protein. The sample carries 440,000 or so distinct CDR3 sequences, roughly 44% recorded once. Concerning this clonotype itself: Its target is unknown.

There are 12 residues in the CDR3. Germline CDR1 and CDR2: DFQATT and SNEGSKA (reference sequence). The V end was cut by 6 bases, the J end by 10 bases, with 18 bases between. This chain connects TRBV20-1 to TRBJ1-1, with D perhaps TRBD1 (5 bases). Sequences were derived from PBMCs, sampled before TCRalphabeta/CD19-depleted stem cell transplant. The source of this sequence is a girl aged 2-10 years with aplastic anemia, due to receive a stem cell transplant. CDR3 nucleotides: TGCAGTGCCAACCCAAATGGGGCGGGAGCTTTCTTT. It encodes CSANPNGAGAFF.